A single sample is the source of the 30 T cell receptor beta chains below, sequenced in a study of T cell changes during pregnancy in multiple sclerosis. Only in-frame clones appear in the TCRdb table, and some are missing; sequencing was by immunoSEQ multiplex PCR. The sample contains 66,000 or so clones, more than 80% of which appear only once. This sample comprised peripheral blood, obtained in the first trimester of pregnancy. These receptors were collected from a female donor in good health, enrolled as a control in a pregnancy study.

The V call is TRBV7-9, the J call TRBJ1-5; D gene ambiguous. The CDR3 is made up of 12 amino acids. Per the germline V gene, CDR1 is SEHNR and CDR2 is FQNEAQ (reference sequence). The V and J ends lost 1 base and 6 bases respectively, with 4 bases between them. CDR3 sequence reads: CASSLGSQPQHF. The DNA for the CDR3 is TGTGCCAGCAGCTTAGGGAGTCAGCCCCAGCATTTT.

V is TRBV7-9 and J is TRBJ2-2; unclear D gene. CDR1 and CDR2 from the germline V gene are SEHNR and FQNEAQ (reference sequence). CDR3 size: 10 residues. V lost 8 bases and J lost 9, with 7 bases in between. CDR3 protein: CASGNWELFF. The CDR3 nucleotides read TGTGCCAGCGGTAACTGGGAGCTGTTTTTT.

The chain joins TRBV7-8 to TRBJ1-1; possible D gene TRBD1, 6 bases. There are 14 residues in the CDR3. CDR1 is SGHVS and CDR2 is FQNEAQ in the germline V gene. V was clipped by 5 bases and J by 1 base, with 11 bases between them. CDR3 DNA: TGTGCCAGCAGCCCCGGGACAACGAACACTGAAGCTTTCTTT. The encoded protein is CASSPGTTNTEAFF.

The chain carries TRBV12-1 and TRBJ2-2; TRBD2 is taken as the D call from the table, unchecked against the DNA. TRBV12-1 constitutes a pseudogene. CDR3 length: 18 residues. The CDR3 DNA is TGTGCCAGCAGCCCTTGGACTAGCGGGGTCACAAGAACCGGGGAGCTGTTTTTT. Its protein product is CASSPWTSGVTRTGELFF.

The V call is TRBV7-2, the J call TRBJ2-4; D gene ambiguous. The CDR3 contains 14 residues. Germline V lookup: CDR1 SGHTA, CDR2 FQGNSA. V was cut by 2 bases and J by 0 bases, with 5 bases left in between. CDR3 nucleotide sequence: TGTGCCAGCAGCTTAAGACTAGCCAAAAACATTCAGTACTTC. Translation: CASSLRLAKNIQYF.

The J gene is TRBJ1-1, the V gene TRBV10-1; D remains unclear. The germline V gene encodes CDR1 WNHNN and CDR2 SYGVQD (reference sequence). This CDR3 has 15 amino acids. Trimming stripped 11 bases from V and 4 bases from J, with 23 bases between. The CDR3 spells CARLGRVTHPTEAFF. The CDR3 DNA sequence: TGCGCCCGCTTGGGGAGAGTTACCCACCCCACTGAAGCTTTCTTT.

J is TRBJ1-4 and V is TRBV9; no reliable D call. Germline-derived CDR1 and CDR2 are SGDLS and YYNGEE. The V end was cut by 4 bases, the J end by 5 bases, with 9 bases between. This CDR3 comprises 13 residues. The DNA for the CDR3 is TGTGCCAGCAGCCTCGGACTGAATGAAAAACTGTTTTTT. It translates to CASSLGLNEKLFF.

The J gene is TRBJ1-4, the V gene TRBV9; TRBD1 matches at 9 bases. V was clipped by 3 bases and J by 4 bases; unmatched bases: 4. CDR1 and CDR2 from the germline V gene are SGDLS and YYNGEE. The CDR3 loop spans 15 amino acids. The CDR3 DNA reads as TGTGCCAGCAGCGGGGGGACAGGGCTTAATGAAAAACTGTTTTTT. It is translated as CASSGGTGLNEKLFF.

V usage is TRBV5-3 and J usage is TRBJ2-7; unclear D gene. TRBV5-3 is an ORF, and what it does is uncertain. The CDR3 is 14 amino acids. Trimming took off 4 bases at V and 1 base at J, with 12 bases between the two ends. Written as DNA, the CDR3 is TGTGCCAGAAGCCCGGTATGTCGGTCCTACGAGCAGTACTTC. This translates into CARSPVCRSYEQYF.

This chain links TRBV27 with TRBJ1-6; a weak D match, TRBD1 (5 bases). This CDR3 contains 16 residues. The ends were cut back, 0 bases at V and 5 bases at J, with 11 bases in the middle. Germline CDR1 reads MNHEY; CDR2 reads SMNVEV (reference sequence). CDR3 bases: TGTGCCAGCAGTTTATCCGGCGACAGAGATAATTCACCCCTCCACTTT. It yields the protein CASSLSGDRDNSPLHF.

J is TRBJ2-7 and V is TRBV10-2; 7 bases map to TRBD1. The V segment lost 1 base and the J segment 6 bases; nucleotides outside the gene matches: 3. The CDR3 has 13 amino acids. CDR1 and CDR2 from the germline V gene are WSHSY and SAAADI. DNA for the CDR3: TGCGCCAGCAGTGAGTGGACAGGTCTCGAGCAGTACTTC. Its translation: CASSEWTGLEQYF.

The V call is TRBV27, the J call TRBJ2-7; tentative D call: TRBD1 (5 bases). Germline assignment: CDR1 MNHEY and CDR2 SMNVEV (reference sequence). Trimming took 5 bases from V and 3 from J, leaving 17 bases between them. This CDR3 has 15 amino acids. The chain's CDR3 is CASSEGGQGYYEQYF. The DNA of the CDR3 is TGTGCCAGCAGTGAAGGTGGGCAGGGTTACTACGAGCAGTACTTC.

On this clone: At one boundary the junction diverges from the germline segment, which might be a read error. The chain recombines TRBV14 with TRBJ2-1; 7 positions agree with TRBD1. In germline, CDR1 is SGHDN, CDR2 FVKESK. This CDR3 has 12 amino acids. CDR3 bases: TGTGCCAGCAGGCAAGGGGGCGGTGAGCAGTTCTTC. Translating it yields CASRQGGGEQFF.

V usage is TRBV5-8 and J usage is TRBJ1-2; D uncertain. V was trimmed by 1 base and J by 4 bases, leaving 14 bases between them. The germline gives CDR1 SGHTS, CDR2 YDEGEE. The CDR3 sequence is 15 residues long. The CDR3 nucleotides read TGTGCCAGCAGCTTGCTTGAGTGGGGAGGCTATGGCTACACCTTC. Translation gives CASSLLEWGGYGYTF.

The V call is TRBV5-6, the J call TRBJ2-5; 12 nucleotides match TRBD2. The CDR3 sequence is 18 residues long. The V gene end was trimmed by 4 bases and the J gene end by 1 base; junction bases not matched to a gene: 11. Germline CDR1 reads SGHDT; CDR2 reads YYEEEE. The CDR3 loop reads CASSEITSGGSLQETQYF. The CDR3 DNA sequence: TGTGCCAGCAGCGAAATTACTAGCGGGGGGTCTCTCCAAGAGACCCAGTACTTC.

This chain links TRBV30 with TRBJ2-5, with D possibly TRBD2 on 6 matching bases. The germline V and J ends were trimmed by 5 bases and 5 bases, with 12 bases remaining between them. Germline V gives CDR1 GTSNPN, CDR2 SVGIG (reference sequence). This CDR3 region has 12 residues. This CDR3 is CAWGGGVETQYF. CDR3 nucleotides: TGTGCCTGGGGGGGAGGCGTGGAGACCCAGTACTTC.

This clone was seen a few times. The rearrangement links TRBV6-5 to TRBJ1-6; D not resolved. V dropped 5 bases and J dropped 7 bases, with 9 bases sitting between them. The CDR3 spans 13 residues. CDR1 is MNHEY and CDR2 is SVGAGI in the germline V gene. The CDR3 reads CASSRAQNSPLHF. The CDR3 DNA is TGTGCCAGCAGTAGAGCACAGAATTCACCCCTCCACTTT.

CDR3 coding DNA: TGTGCCAGCAGCTTAGGGGCGGGGGCGAACACTGAAGCTTTCTTT. This sequence encodes CASSLGAGANTEAFF. This chain links TRBV5-6 with TRBJ1-1; D is perhaps TRBD1 (6 bases). From germline, CDR1 is SGHDT and CDR2 YYEEEE. Trimming pared 2 bases from V and 1 base from J, leaving 12 bases between. The CDR3 consists of 15 residues. The full variable domain, its missing parts supplied by reference TRBV5-6 and TRBJ1-1, is DAGVTQSPTHLIKTRGQQVTLRCSPKSGHDTVSWYQQALGQGPQFIFQYYEEEERQRGNFPDRFSGHQFPNYSSELNVNALLLGDSALYLCASSLGAGANTEAFFGQGTRLTVV.

The rearrangement links TRBV5-6 to TRBJ2-2, with a tentative D call TRBD2 (6 bases). V lost 3 bases and J lost 4, with 19 bases in between. This CDR3 region has 17 residues. Germline assignment: CDR1 SGHDT and CDR2 YYEEEE. CDR3 protein: CASSSGGLGSPTGELFF. CDR3 sequence (DNA): TGTGCCAGCAGCTCCGGGGGTTTAGGCAGCCCCACCGGGGAGCTGTTTTTT.

The rearrangement links TRBV6-5 to TRBJ1-2, with 7 nucleotides matching TRBD1. The CDR3 covers 13 residues. CDR1 and CDR2 (germline): MNHEY, SVGAGI. V shed 4 bases and J 8 bases; nucleotides not matched to a gene: 7. Here the CDR3 DNA reads TGTGCCAGCAGTTCAACAGGGGCGTGGGGCTACACCTTC. Translated, it gives CASSSTGAWGYTF.

This clone has only a few counts. The sample contains more than one DNA sequence encoding this CDR3. The J gene is TRBJ2-3, the V gene TRBV6-4; TRBD2 aligns across 10 bases. The CDR3 is 15 residues long. V trimming: 0 bases; J trimming: 3 bases; junction bases outside the gene matches: 0. In germline, CDR1 is MRHNA, CDR2 SNTAGT. The CDR3 loop reads CASSDSSGGTDTQYF. DNA of the CDR3: TGTGCCAGCAGTGACTCTAGCGGGGGGACAGATACGCAGTATTTT.

The CDR3 DNA reads as TGTGCCAGCAGCCCGACAGGATTGAACACTGAAGCTTTCTTT. Protein: CASSPTGLNTEAFF. This chain links TRBV6-5 with TRBJ1-1; D possibly corresponds to TRBD1 (6 bases). Germline CDR1 reads MNHEY; CDR2 reads SVGAGI. Trimming took off 6 bases at V and 0 bases at J, with 11 bases between the two ends. The length of the CDR3 is 14 residues.

The chain uses TRBV30 and TRBJ1-4, with D perhaps matching TRBD1 (5 bases). Trimming shortened V by 3 bases and J by 0 bases, and 11 bases separated the two germline ends. Germline V CDR1 and CDR2: GTSNPN, SVGIG (reference sequence). CDR3 length equals 15 residues. The CDR3 DNA reads TGTGCCTGGAGAGGGGACTCACCAACTAATGAAAAACTGTTTTTT. Amino acids: CAWRGDSPTNEKLFF.

The J gene is TRBJ1-3, the V gene TRBV30; TRBD1 is a possible D gene (5 bases). The ends were cut back, 3 bases at V and 0 bases at J, with 12 bases in the middle. Germline V gene data show CDR1 as GTSNPN and CDR2 as SVGIG (reference sequence). The CDR3 is 15 amino acids. In DNA form, the CDR3 reads TGTGCCTGGAGGCTTGGGACTAGCTCTGGAAACACCATATATTTT. Protein product: CAWRLGTSSGNTIYF. Using reference TRBV30 and TRBJ1-3 for the parts outside the CDR3, the full variable domain is SQTIHQWPATLVQPVGSPLSLECTVEGTSNPNLYWYRQAAGRGLQLLFYSVGIGQISSEVPQNLSASRPQDRQFILSSKKLLLSDSGFYLCAWRLGTSSGNTIYFGEGSWLTVV.

The CDR3 loop is CASSPTTGLGNEQYF. CDR3 sequence (DNA): TGTGCCAGCAGCCCCACCACAGGGCTGGGGAACGAGCAGTACTTC. The chain joins TRBV7-9 to TRBJ2-7; D is possibly TRBD1 (6 bases). V dropped 5 bases and J dropped 5 bases, with 19 bases sitting between them. The CDR3 runs 15 residues. Germline values: CDR1 SEHNR, CDR2 FQNEAQ (reference sequence).

J is TRBJ1-5 and V is TRBV7-2, with D perhaps TRBD1 (6 bases). Germline V lookup: CDR1 SGHTA, CDR2 FQGNSA. V lost 0 bases to trimming and J lost 7 bases, with 10 bases between them. The CDR3 contains 14 residues. The CDR3 protein is CASSLAGGEQPQHF. DNA of the CDR3: TGTGCCAGCAGCTTAGCTGGGGGCGAGCAGCCCCAGCATTTT.

The genes are TRBV6-5 and TRBJ1-2, with 7 bases aligning to TRBD1. Unmatched junction bases numbered 4, after V lost 6 bases and J lost 3 bases. The CDR3 sequence is 13 residues long. The germline V gene has CDR1 MNHEY and CDR2 SVGAGI. The CDR3 loop is CASSVDRDYGYTF. The DNA of the CDR3 is TGTGCCAGCAGCGTCGACAGGGACTATGGCTACACCTTC.

This rearrangement joins TRBV6-6 to TRBJ1-6; D possibly corresponds to TRBD1 (6 bases). CDR1 MNHNY and CDR2 SVGAGI come from the germline V gene (reference sequence). The CDR3 runs to 15 residues. Trimming took off 0 bases at V and 4 bases at J, with 7 bases between the two ends. CDR3 protein: CASSYSQGYNSPLHF. DNA for the CDR3: TGTGCCAGCAGTTACTCTCAGGGGTATAATTCACCCCTCCACTTT.

The V call is TRBV6-5, the J call TRBJ1-6; 8 bases are shared with TRBD1. CDR1 and CDR2 from the germline V gene are MNHEY and SVGAGI. J gave up 7 bases and V 6 bases, and 5 bases lay outside the gene matches. This CDR3 is built from 14 residues. The chain's CDR3 is CASRIRTGNSPLHF. DNA for the CDR3: TGTGCCAGCAGGATACGGACAGGGAATTCACCCCTCCACTTT.

This rearrangement joins TRBV2 to TRBJ2-7, with 8 bases matching TRBD1. The V and J ends lost 6 bases and 5 bases, in that order; junction bases with no gene match: 0. Germline values: CDR1 SNHLY, CDR2 FYNNEI. This CDR3 comprises 11 residues. The CDR3 DNA is TGTGCCAGCAGGGACAGGGACGAGCAGTACTTC. It is translated as CASRDRDEQYF.